The clone carrying this T cell receptor (beta chain) came up once. This specimen comes from a study of T-cell memory formation after mild COVID-19. TCRdb ran MiXCR on the 5' RACE reads and lists one entry per CDR3 protein. The repertoire holds more than 300,000 distinct CDR3 sequences, with 20% as singletons. The sequencing input was PBMCs or a T cell subset sorted from them (not recorded which). This clonotype was sampled from a man aged 18 to 30 who had mild COVID-19 (a few samples of this study predate the infection). Cell type and time point are not known.

CDR3 nucleotide sequence: TGTGCCAGCAGCCCCGGGACCGTTTCTGGAAACACCATATATTTT. Translated: CASSPGTVSGNTIYF. The V call is TRBV9, the J call TRBJ1-3; possible D gene TRBD1, 5 bases. Between the trimmed V and J ends, which lost 4 bases and 1 base, there was a span of 12 bases. Per germline, CDR1 SGDLS and CDR2 YYNGEE. CDR3 length: 15 residues.